The clone carrying this TCR beta chain was recorded at least ten times. The sample belongs to a study of T cell repertoires in cytomegalovirus infection. Looking at the study overall: Carrying CMV and the relevant HLA type showed in public TCR beta signatures.

V lost 3 bases to trimming and J lost 1 base, with 18 bases between them. CDR1 is SGHVS and CDR2 is FNYEAQ in the germline V gene. The CDR3 totals 17 residues. Using its own MiXCR run on the reads, TCRdb lists one record per CDR3 protein. The top ten hold 7% to 9% of the sample, which has around 630,000 distinct CDR3 sequences, 20% to 30% seen once. The chain employs TRBV7-6 and TRBJ2-5; perhaps TRBD1 as D (5 bases). This TCR was recovered from a human donor in good health (CMV status not recorded). Some clones in this sample may be carry-over from other donors' samples. Specimen: CD8+ T cells from PBMCs. This chain's CDR3 is CASSFRVTGEAQETQYF. In DNA form, the CDR3 reads TGTGCCAGCAGCTTTCGGGTCACAGGAGAAGCCCAAGAGACCCAGTACTTC. The full variable domain, completed using reference TRBV7-6 and TRBJ2-5, is GAGVSQSPRYKVTKRGQDVALRCDPISGHVSLYWYRQALGQGPEFLTYFNYEAQQDKSGLPNDRFSAERPEGSISTLTIQRTEQRDSAMYRCASSFRVTGEAQETQYFGPGTRLLVL.